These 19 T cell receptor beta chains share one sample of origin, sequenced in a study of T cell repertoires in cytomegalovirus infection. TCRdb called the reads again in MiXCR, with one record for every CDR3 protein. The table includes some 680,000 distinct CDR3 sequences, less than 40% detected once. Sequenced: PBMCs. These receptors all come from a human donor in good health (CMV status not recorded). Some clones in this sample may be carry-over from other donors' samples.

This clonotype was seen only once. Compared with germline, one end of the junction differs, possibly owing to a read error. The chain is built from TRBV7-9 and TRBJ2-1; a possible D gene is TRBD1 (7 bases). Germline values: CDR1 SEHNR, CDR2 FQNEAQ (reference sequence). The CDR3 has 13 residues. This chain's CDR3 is CASMRDSYKEQFF. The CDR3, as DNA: TGTGCCAGCATGCGGGACAGTTACAAGGAGCAGTTCTTC.

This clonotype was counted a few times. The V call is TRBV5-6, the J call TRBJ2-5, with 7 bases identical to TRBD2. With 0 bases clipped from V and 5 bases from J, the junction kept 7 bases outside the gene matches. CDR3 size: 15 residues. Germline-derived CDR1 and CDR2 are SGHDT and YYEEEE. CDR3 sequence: CASSLGRGIGETQYF. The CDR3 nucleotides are TGTGCCAGCAGCTTGGGGCGGGGGATAGGGGAGACCCAGTACTTC.

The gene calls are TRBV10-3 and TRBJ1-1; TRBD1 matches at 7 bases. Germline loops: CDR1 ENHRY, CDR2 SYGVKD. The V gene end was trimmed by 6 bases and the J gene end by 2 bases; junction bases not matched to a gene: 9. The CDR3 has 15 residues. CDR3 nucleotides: TGTGCCATCAGGGACGCAGGGGGTTTCAACACTGAAGCTTTCTTT. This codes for CAIRDAGGFNTEAFF.

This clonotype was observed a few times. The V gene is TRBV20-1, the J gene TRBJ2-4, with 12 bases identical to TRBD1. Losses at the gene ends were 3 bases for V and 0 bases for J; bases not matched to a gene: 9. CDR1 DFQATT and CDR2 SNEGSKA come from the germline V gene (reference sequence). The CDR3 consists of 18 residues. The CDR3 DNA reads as TGCAGTGCTAGGGGGACAGGGGGCTCCCGGCTAGCCAAAAACATTCAGTACTTC. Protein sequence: CSARGTGGSRLAKNIQYF.

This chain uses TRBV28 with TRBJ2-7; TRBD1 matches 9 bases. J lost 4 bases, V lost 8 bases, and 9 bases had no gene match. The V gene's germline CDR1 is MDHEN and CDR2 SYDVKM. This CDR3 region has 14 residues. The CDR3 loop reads CASGEQGAVYEQYF. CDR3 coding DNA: TGTGCCAGCGGAGAACAGGGGGCGGTATACGAGCAGTACTTC.

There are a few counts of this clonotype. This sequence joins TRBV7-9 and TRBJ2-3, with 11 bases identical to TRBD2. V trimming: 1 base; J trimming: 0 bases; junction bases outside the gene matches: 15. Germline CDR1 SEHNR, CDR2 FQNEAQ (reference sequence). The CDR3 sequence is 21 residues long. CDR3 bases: TGTGCCAGCAGCTTAGTCCCTGGGCTAGCGGGAGGCCTCCACAGCACAGATACGCAGTATTTT. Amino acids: CASSLVPGLAGGLHSTDTQYF.

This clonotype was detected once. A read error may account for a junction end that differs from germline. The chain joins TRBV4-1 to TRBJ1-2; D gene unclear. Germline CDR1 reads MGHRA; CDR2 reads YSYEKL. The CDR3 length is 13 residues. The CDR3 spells CASSQGGNCGYTF. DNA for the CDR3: TGTGCCAGCAGCCAAGGCGGTAACTGTGGCTACACCTTC.

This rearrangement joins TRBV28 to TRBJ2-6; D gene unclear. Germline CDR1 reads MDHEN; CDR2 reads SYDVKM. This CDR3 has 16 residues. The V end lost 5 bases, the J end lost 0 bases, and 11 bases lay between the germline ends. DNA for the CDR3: TGTGCCAGCAGTACTCTCCGCGGCTCTGGGGCCAACGTCCTGACTTTC. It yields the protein CASSTLRGSGANVLTF.

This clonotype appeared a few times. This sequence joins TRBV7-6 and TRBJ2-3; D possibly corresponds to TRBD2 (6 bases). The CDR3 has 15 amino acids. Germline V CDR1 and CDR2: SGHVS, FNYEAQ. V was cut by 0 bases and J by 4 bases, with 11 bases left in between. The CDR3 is CASSLASGVADTQYF. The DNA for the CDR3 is TGTGCCAGCAGCTTAGCGTCGGGGGTCGCAGATACGCAGTATTTT.

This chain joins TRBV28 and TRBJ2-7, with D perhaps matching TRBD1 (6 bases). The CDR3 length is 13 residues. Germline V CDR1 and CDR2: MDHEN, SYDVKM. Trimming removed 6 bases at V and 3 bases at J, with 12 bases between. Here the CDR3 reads CASRNTGFYEQYF. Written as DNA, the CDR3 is TGTGCCAGCAGAAATACAGGGTTCTACGAGCAGTACTTC.

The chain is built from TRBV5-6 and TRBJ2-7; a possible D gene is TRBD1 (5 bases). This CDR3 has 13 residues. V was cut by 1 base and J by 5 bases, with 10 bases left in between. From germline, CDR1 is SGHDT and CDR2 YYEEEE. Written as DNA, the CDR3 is TGTGCCAGCAGCTTGCCAGGGATTGACGAGCAGTACTTC. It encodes CASSLPGIDEQYF. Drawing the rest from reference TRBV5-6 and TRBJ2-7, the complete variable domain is DAGVTQSPTHLIKTRGQQVTLRCSPKSGHDTVSWYQQALGQGPQFIFQYYEEEERQRGNFPDRFSGHQFPNYSSELNVNALLLGDSALYLCASSLPGIDEQYFGPGTRLTVT.

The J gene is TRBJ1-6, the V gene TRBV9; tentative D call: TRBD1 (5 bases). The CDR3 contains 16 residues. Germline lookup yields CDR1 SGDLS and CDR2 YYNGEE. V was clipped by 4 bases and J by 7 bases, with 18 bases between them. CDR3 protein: CASSTHPQGENSPLHF. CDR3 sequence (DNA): TGTGCCAGCAGCACCCACCCCCAGGGAGAAAATTCACCCCTCCACTTT. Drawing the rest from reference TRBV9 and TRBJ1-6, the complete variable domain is DSGVTQTPKHLITATGQRVTLRCSPRSGDLSVYWYQQSLDQGLQFLIQYYNGEERAKGNILERFSAQQFPDLHSELNLSSLELGDSALYFCASSTHPQGENSPLHFGNGTRLTVT.

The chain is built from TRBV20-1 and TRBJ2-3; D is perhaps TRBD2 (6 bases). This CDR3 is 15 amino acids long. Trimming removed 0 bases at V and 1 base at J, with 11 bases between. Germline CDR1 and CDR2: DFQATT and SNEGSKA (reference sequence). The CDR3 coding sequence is TGCAGTGCTAGAGAGAGCCAGCGGGGCACAGATACGCAGTATTTT. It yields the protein CSARESQRGTDTQYF.

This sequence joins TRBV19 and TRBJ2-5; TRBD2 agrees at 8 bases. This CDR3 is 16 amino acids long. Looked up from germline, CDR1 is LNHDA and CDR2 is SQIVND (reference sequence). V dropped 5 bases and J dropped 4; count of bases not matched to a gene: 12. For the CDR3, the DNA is TGTGCCAGTAGTCAACCAAGAGCGGGAGAAAGAGAGACCCAGTACTTC. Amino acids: CASSQPRAGERETQYF.

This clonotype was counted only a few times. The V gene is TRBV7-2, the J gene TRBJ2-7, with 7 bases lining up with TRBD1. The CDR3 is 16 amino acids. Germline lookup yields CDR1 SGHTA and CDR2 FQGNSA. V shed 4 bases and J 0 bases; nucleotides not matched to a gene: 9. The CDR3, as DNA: TGTGCCAGCAGCTACTGGACAGGCCAGGACTCCTACGAGCAGTACTTC. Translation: CASSYWTGQDSYEQYF.

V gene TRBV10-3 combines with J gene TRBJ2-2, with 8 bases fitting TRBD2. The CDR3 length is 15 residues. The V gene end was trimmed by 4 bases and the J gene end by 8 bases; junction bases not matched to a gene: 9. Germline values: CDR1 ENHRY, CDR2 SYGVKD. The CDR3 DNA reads TGTGCCATCAGTGCCACTAGCGGAGGTAGAGGGGAGCTGTTTTTT. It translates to CAISATSGGRGELFF.

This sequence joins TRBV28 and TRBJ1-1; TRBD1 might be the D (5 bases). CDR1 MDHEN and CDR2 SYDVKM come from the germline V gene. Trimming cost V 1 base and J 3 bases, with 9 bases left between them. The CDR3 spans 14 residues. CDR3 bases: TGTGCCAGCAGTTTATCTGACAGTTACACTGAAGCTTTCTTT. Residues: CASSLSDSYTEAFF.

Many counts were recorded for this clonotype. As DNA, the CDR3 is TGTGCCATCAGGGGGGGGTCAGAGACCCAGTACTTC. It is translated as CAIRGGSETQYF. The chain employs TRBV10-3 and TRBJ2-5; TRBD2 matches 7 bases. The CDR3 extends over 12 amino acids. In germline, CDR1 is ENHRY, CDR2 SYGVKD. The V segment lost 6 bases and the J segment 4 bases; nucleotides outside the gene matches: 2.

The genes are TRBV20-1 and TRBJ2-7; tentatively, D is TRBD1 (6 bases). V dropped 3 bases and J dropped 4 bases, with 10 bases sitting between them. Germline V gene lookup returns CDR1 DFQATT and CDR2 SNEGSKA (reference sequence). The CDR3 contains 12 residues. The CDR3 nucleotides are TGCAGTGCTAGGGGACAATTTTACGAGCAGTACTTC. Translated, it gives CSARGQFYEQYF.